Described below is a single T cell receptor (beta chain) sequence and its context. The entry originates in a study of blood T cell repertoires in COVID-19. Study background: Specimens from acute and convalescent COVID-19 originated in the United States, Italy and Spain. From T cells, B-cell-depleted T cells, or PBMCs came the material, which was cDNA or gDNA.

TCRdb keeps only in-frame clones here, not all; method: immunoSEQ multiplex PCR. The table lists around 250,000 clones, roughly nine tenths of them singletons. Recruits, aged about 18 to 95 years, lived in under 25 US areas. The CDR3 sequence is 17 residues long. CDR1 is SGHAT and CDR2 is FQNNGV in the germline V gene. V shed 4 bases, J shed 2 bases, and the junction held 11 bases outside the gene matches. The clonotype originates from a human donor in a cohort exposed to, infected with or recovered from COVID-19 (not recorded which). The donor label of this sample is uncertain. The V gene is TRBV11-2, the J gene TRBJ2-3; TRBD1 matches at 8 bases. The sequencing sample was made of PBMCs or T cells enriched from blood (not recorded which). The CDR3 sequence: CASSSLPRGRTTDTQYF. The CDR3, as DNA: TGTGCCAGCAGCTCCCTCCCCAGGGGGCGAACCACAGATACGCAGTATTTT.